The TCR beta chain described here comes from a study of cytomegalovirus exposure and HLA in healthy donors. Study information: There were approximately 400 genotyped donors. Of these, 75% to 85% fell in the genetic ancestry cluster associated with self-reported Caucasian donors. Study-level results: Follow-up analysis later connected one missense variant in DCLRE1C with trimming of TCR beta V- and J-genes. Reportedly, TCR beta sequences accurately predicted HLA-A and HLA-B alleles in most subjects.

V shed 0 bases and J 6 bases; nucleotides not matched to a gene: 1. The CDR3 contains 13 residues. Germline loops: CDR1 SGHRS, CDR2 YFSETQ. The PCR was carried out with 60 Vbeta primers and 13 Jbeta primers. This table comes from immunoSEQ multiplex PCR, and its TCRdb copy is limited to in-frame clones, with some not included. The table records 200,000 or so clones, around 73% of them present only once. Notes on this clone: Its antigen is unidentified.

V gene TRBV5-1 combines with J gene TRBJ1-2; TRBD1 agrees at 8 bases. The clonotype originates from a woman under 40 in good health and CMV-seronegative. Sequencing was carried out using PBMCs. CDR3 residues: CASSLEGQDGYTF. The CDR3 coding sequence is TGCGCCAGCAGCTTGGAGGGACAGGATGGCTACACCTTC.